The 18 T cell receptor beta chains below were found in one sample sequenced in a study of OX40 agonist ivuxolimab in advanced cancers. Libraries were prepared by immunoSEQ multiplex PCR; TCRdb keeps only in-frame clonotypes and omits some of them. This sample has 60,000 to 70,000 clones; about 89% occur once, and the top ten carry 3.5% to 4.5%. The specimen comprised CD4+ or CD8+ T cells sorted from blood, sampled in a trial of the OX40 agonist ivuxolimab. The receptors originated from an adult with an advanced solid tumor such as melanoma, head and neck, liver or kidney cancer.

The J gene is TRBJ2-5, the V gene TRBV6-6, with D tentatively TRBD1 (5 bases). V lost 5 bases and J lost 2, with 15 bases in between. This CDR3 is 15 amino acids long. Germline V lookup: CDR1 MNHNY, CDR2 SVGAGI (reference sequence). CDR3 bases: TGTGCCAGCAGTCCCACACAGGTGACTCAAGAGACCCAGTACTTC. Its protein product is CASSPTQVTQETQYF.

The chain combines TRBV10-3 with TRBJ1-3; D unresolved. Trimming left V 6 bases short and J 4 bases short, with 10 bases between. The CDR3 covers 13 residues. Germline CDR1 is ENHRY and CDR2 is SYGVKD. This CDR3 reads CAISTITGNTIYF. The CDR3 nucleotides are TGTGCCATCAGCACTATTACCGGAAACACCATATATTTT.

This chain joins TRBV9 and TRBJ2-1; tentative D call: TRBD2 (6 bases). The CDR3 runs 15 residues. Germline CDR1 is SGDLS and CDR2 is YYNGEE. V lost 4 bases and J lost 1, with 12 bases in between. CDR3 sequence reads: CASSPPAGSYNEQFF. CDR3 bases: TGTGCCAGCAGCCCCCCGGCGGGATCCTACAATGAGCAGTTCTTC.

This clone was seen a single time. This rearrangement joins TRBV6-1 to TRBJ2-6; D remains unclear. V was clipped by 2 bases and J by 1 base, with 6 bases between them. The CDR3 covers 15 residues. From germline, CDR1 is MNHNS and CDR2 SASEGT. CDR3 nucleotides: TGTGCCAGCAGTGAACTTGGTTCTGGGGCCAACGTCCTGACTTTC. It specifies CASSELGSGANVLTF.

V and J are TRBV28 and TRBJ1-6; D may be TRBD1 (6 bases). V dropped 6 bases and J dropped 1 base, with 13 bases sitting between them. This CDR3 is 16 amino acids long. Germline assignment: CDR1 MDHEN and CDR2 SYDVKM. The CDR3 spells CASRQTRGSYNSPLHF. The CDR3 DNA reads as TGTGCCAGCAGGCAAACAAGGGGGTCCTATAATTCACCCCTCCACTTT.

This clone occurred once. The chain couples TRBV19 to TRBJ1-2, with D possibly TRBD1 on 6 matching bases. This CDR3 comprises 15 residues. The V gene lost 6 bases and the J gene lost 2 bases, with 16 bases spanning the gap. CDR1 and CDR2 from the germline V gene are LNHDA and SQIVND (reference sequence). CDR3 DNA sequence: TGTGCCAGTAGATCCCGGGACATACAGAACTATGGCTACACCTTC. Translation gives CASRSRDIQNYGYTF.

J is TRBJ2-4 and V is TRBV20-1, with 7 bases matching TRBD1. CDR3 length: 11 amino acids. Germline-derived CDR1 and CDR2 are DFQATT and SNEGSKA (reference sequence). The ends lost 4 bases at V and 8 bases at J; junction bases unmatched: 2. The CDR3 is CSAKGADIQYF. The CDR3, as DNA: TGCAGTGCTAAGGGGGCTGACATTCAGTACTTC.

The chain links TRBV4-3 to TRBJ2-3, with D maybe TRBD1 (6 bases). CDR1 is LGHNA, CDR2 YSLEER, per germline. V gave up 3 bases and J gave up 0 bases, with 16 bases separating them. There are 17 residues in the CDR3. CDR3 nucleotides: TGCGCCAGCAGCCAGGTGACTGGGGGCCCTAGCACAGATACGCAGTATTTT. This gives the protein CASSQVTGGPSTDTQYF.

The chain carries TRBV9 and TRBJ1-3; D might be TRBD1 (5 bases). The CDR3 extends over 16 amino acids. CDR1 and CDR2 (germline): SGDLS, YYNGEE. V was shortened by 7 bases and J by 1 base, with 18 bases between the two germline ends. CDR3 DNA: TGTGCCAGCGGGGGACCGGGGAGGCGGTCTGGAAACACCATATATTTT. It is translated as CASGGPGRRSGNTIYF.

The chain combines TRBV19 with TRBJ1-5; D unresolved. The length of the CDR3 is 13 residues. Trimming shortened V by 6 bases and J by 5 bases, and 11 bases separated the two germline ends. Germline CDR1 is LNHDA and CDR2 is SQIVND (reference sequence). CDR3 in amino acids: CASRGPGYQPQHF. The DNA for the CDR3 is TGTGCCAGTAGAGGTCCGGGGTATCAGCCCCAGCATTTT.

The chain joins TRBV5-1 to TRBJ2-7; D is possibly TRBD2 (6 bases). Trimming removed 4 bases at V and 0 bases at J, with 23 bases between. CDR1 and CDR2 (germline): SGHRS, YFSETQ. The CDR3 has 18 residues. The CDR3 is CASSRRGTDFTNSYEQYF. In DNA form, the CDR3 reads TGCGCCAGCAGCCGCCGGGGGACCGATTTCACCAACTCCTACGAGCAGTACTTC.

The chain joins TRBV6-1 to TRBJ2-7; perhaps TRBD1 as D (6 bases). Germline V CDR1 and CDR2: MNHNS, SASEGT. With 4 bases removed from V and 0 bases from J, the gap between germline ends came to 13 bases. The CDR3 contains 15 residues. The DNA for the CDR3 is TGTGCCAGCAGTGGACCCCGGGACATCTCCTACGAGCAGTACTTC. It is translated as CASSGPRDISYEQYF.

As DNA, the CDR3 is TGTGCCAGCAAAGAGACTAGTTTCACCCATCGGCAGTTCTTC. It yields the protein CASKETSFTHRQFF. The V gene is TRBV6-6, the J gene TRBJ2-1; the D gene is possibly TRBD2 (6 bases). V was clipped by 7 bases and J by 12 bases, with 22 bases between them. CDR3 length: 14 residues. Germline V lookup: CDR1 MNHNY, CDR2 SVGAGI (reference sequence).

This sequence joins TRBV19 and TRBJ1-1; D not resolved. The V and J ends lost 5 bases and 1 base respectively, with 8 bases between them. CDR1 is LNHDA and CDR2 is SQIVND in the germline V gene (reference sequence). The CDR3 sequence is 13 residues long. CDR3 sequence: CASSWSPNTEAFF. CDR3 DNA sequence: TGTGCCAGTAGTTGGTCCCCGAACACTGAAGCTTTCTTT.

This clone has a single count. An end of the junction differs from the germline gene, which may be a read error. This chain joins TRBV7-2 and TRBJ1-6, with D uncertain. Germline lookup yields CDR1 SGHTA and CDR2 FQGNSA. The CDR3 covers 15 residues. The CDR3 spells CASSLGSSNNSPLHF. In nucleotides, the CDR3 is TGTGCCAGCAGCTTAGGCAGCTCCAATAATTCACCCCTCCACTTT.

This clone was detected once. This sequence joins TRBV29-1 and TRBJ2-3, with TRBD2 matching 11 bases. The trim removed 4 bases at V and 2 bases at J, leaving 2 bases unmatched. CDR1 is SQVTM and CDR2 is ANQGSEA in the germline V gene. The CDR3 runs to 14 residues. CDR3 protein: CSVVTSGDTDTQYF. In DNA, the CDR3 is TGCAGCGTTGTGACTAGCGGGGACACAGATACGCAGTATTTT.

This clone was seen just once. V gene TRBV19 combines with J gene TRBJ2-1, with D perhaps TRBD2 (5 bases). CDR3 length equals 13 residues. Germline-derived CDR1 and CDR2 are LNHDA and SQIVND (reference sequence). Between the trimmed V and J ends, which lost 5 bases and 4 bases, there was a span of 9 bases. CDR3 coding DNA: TGTGCCAGTAGTTCAGCGGAATACAATGAGCAGTTCTTC. It is translated as CASSSAEYNEQFF.

The genes are TRBV6-5 and TRBJ1-4, with TRBD1 matching 7 bases. CDR3 length equals 15 residues. J gave up 2 bases and V 6 bases, and 6 bases lay outside the gene matches. Germline loops: CDR1 MNHEY, CDR2 SVGAGI. CDR3 sequence (DNA): TGTGCCAGCAGAAAAGACAGGGCGACTAATGAAAAACTGTTTTTT. It specifies CASRKDRATNEKLFF.